This T cell receptor beta chain was identified in a study of T cell changes during pregnancy in multiple sclerosis. The CDR3 is 14 amino acids. V lost 4 bases to trimming and J lost 2 bases, with 11 bases between them. Looked up from germline, CDR1 is SGHAT and CDR2 is FQNNGV. TCRdb keeps only in-frame clones here, not all; method: immunoSEQ multiplex PCR. The sample holds approximately 89,000 clones, approximately 94% seen once. The chain couples TRBV11-2 to TRBJ1-2; no clear D. This receptor was identified in a female donor with multiple sclerosis, enrolled in a pregnancy study. Specimen: peripheral blood, collected in the third trimester of pregnancy. As DNA, the CDR3 is TGTGCCAGCAGCTCGTATACAGAGAACTATGGCTACACCTTC. As protein: CASSSYTENYGYTF.